This T cell receptor (beta chain) derives from a study of shared clonotypes between healthy human individuals. Study as a whole: A couple of women and a few men aged 18 to 49 made up the donors.

The germline V gene has CDR1 KGHSH and CDR2 LQKENI. The V and J ends lost 2 bases and 8 bases respectively, with 9 bases between them. This CDR3 has 12 residues. Overall study findings and caveats: Rarefaction exposed incomplete sorted-subset sequencing despite large depth. Naive subsets usually exceeded memory subsets in estimated richness.

Regarding this clone: No antigen is known for it.

Replicate PCRs run on sorted subsets employed approximately 0.2 ug DNA, 30,000 to 35,000 T cell genomes. This table comes from immunoSEQ multiplex PCR, and its TCRdb copy is limited to in-frame clones, with some not included. The sample carries over a million clones, around four fifths recorded once. This chain uses TRBV18 with TRBJ1-2; D remains ambiguous. The receptor was isolated from a man aged 18 to 29 in good health. The specimen sequenced was memory CD4+ T cells sorted from blood. Subset meaning: CD45RA-negative fraction. CDR3 DNA sequence: TGTGCCAGCTCACCAAACCCCTGGGGCTACACCTTC. Translating it yields CASSPNPWGYTF. The variable domain in full, with the rest retrieved from reference TRBV18 and TRBJ1-2, is NAGVMQNPRHLVRRRGQEARLRCSPMKGHSHVYWYRQLPEEGLKFMVYLQKENIIDESGMPKERFSAEFPKEGPSILRIQQVVRGDSAAYFCASSPNPWGYTFGSGTRLTVV.